What follows is one T cell receptor beta chain and its context. Its specificity is not known. TCRdb's table, derived via immunoSEQ multiplex PCR, lists solely in-frame clones and lacks some. The table lists tens of thousands of clones, 75% to 90% of them singletons, with about 3.5% in the top ten. The CDR3 has 15 amino acids. Germline assignment: CDR1 SGHRS and CDR2 YFSETQ. With 0 bases removed from V and 4 bases from J, the gap between germline ends came to 13 bases. This specimen belongs to a study of neoadjuvant nivolumab and ipilimumab in lung cancer. On the study more broadly: The combination arm added day-1 ipilimumab 1 mg/kg to nivolumab 3 mg/kg on days 1, 15, 29.

Points from the study as a whole: Higher pretherapy blood TCR richness went with higher resected-tumor richness. Compared with tumor-adjacent uninvolved lung, resected tumors showed greater richness and clonality. Only a single major-pathologic-response sample was available for clonality analysis.

The sample was blood, taken before neoadjuvant nivolumab, alone or with ipilimumab. The receptor was isolated from an adult with non-small cell lung cancer. Some clones in this sample may be carry-over from other donors' samples. The rearrangement links TRBV5-1 to TRBJ2-5, with D unresolved. DNA for the CDR3: TGCGCCAGCAGCTTGGGTGCGACTCAGCGAGAGACCCAGTACTTC. Protein product: CASSLGATQRETQYF.